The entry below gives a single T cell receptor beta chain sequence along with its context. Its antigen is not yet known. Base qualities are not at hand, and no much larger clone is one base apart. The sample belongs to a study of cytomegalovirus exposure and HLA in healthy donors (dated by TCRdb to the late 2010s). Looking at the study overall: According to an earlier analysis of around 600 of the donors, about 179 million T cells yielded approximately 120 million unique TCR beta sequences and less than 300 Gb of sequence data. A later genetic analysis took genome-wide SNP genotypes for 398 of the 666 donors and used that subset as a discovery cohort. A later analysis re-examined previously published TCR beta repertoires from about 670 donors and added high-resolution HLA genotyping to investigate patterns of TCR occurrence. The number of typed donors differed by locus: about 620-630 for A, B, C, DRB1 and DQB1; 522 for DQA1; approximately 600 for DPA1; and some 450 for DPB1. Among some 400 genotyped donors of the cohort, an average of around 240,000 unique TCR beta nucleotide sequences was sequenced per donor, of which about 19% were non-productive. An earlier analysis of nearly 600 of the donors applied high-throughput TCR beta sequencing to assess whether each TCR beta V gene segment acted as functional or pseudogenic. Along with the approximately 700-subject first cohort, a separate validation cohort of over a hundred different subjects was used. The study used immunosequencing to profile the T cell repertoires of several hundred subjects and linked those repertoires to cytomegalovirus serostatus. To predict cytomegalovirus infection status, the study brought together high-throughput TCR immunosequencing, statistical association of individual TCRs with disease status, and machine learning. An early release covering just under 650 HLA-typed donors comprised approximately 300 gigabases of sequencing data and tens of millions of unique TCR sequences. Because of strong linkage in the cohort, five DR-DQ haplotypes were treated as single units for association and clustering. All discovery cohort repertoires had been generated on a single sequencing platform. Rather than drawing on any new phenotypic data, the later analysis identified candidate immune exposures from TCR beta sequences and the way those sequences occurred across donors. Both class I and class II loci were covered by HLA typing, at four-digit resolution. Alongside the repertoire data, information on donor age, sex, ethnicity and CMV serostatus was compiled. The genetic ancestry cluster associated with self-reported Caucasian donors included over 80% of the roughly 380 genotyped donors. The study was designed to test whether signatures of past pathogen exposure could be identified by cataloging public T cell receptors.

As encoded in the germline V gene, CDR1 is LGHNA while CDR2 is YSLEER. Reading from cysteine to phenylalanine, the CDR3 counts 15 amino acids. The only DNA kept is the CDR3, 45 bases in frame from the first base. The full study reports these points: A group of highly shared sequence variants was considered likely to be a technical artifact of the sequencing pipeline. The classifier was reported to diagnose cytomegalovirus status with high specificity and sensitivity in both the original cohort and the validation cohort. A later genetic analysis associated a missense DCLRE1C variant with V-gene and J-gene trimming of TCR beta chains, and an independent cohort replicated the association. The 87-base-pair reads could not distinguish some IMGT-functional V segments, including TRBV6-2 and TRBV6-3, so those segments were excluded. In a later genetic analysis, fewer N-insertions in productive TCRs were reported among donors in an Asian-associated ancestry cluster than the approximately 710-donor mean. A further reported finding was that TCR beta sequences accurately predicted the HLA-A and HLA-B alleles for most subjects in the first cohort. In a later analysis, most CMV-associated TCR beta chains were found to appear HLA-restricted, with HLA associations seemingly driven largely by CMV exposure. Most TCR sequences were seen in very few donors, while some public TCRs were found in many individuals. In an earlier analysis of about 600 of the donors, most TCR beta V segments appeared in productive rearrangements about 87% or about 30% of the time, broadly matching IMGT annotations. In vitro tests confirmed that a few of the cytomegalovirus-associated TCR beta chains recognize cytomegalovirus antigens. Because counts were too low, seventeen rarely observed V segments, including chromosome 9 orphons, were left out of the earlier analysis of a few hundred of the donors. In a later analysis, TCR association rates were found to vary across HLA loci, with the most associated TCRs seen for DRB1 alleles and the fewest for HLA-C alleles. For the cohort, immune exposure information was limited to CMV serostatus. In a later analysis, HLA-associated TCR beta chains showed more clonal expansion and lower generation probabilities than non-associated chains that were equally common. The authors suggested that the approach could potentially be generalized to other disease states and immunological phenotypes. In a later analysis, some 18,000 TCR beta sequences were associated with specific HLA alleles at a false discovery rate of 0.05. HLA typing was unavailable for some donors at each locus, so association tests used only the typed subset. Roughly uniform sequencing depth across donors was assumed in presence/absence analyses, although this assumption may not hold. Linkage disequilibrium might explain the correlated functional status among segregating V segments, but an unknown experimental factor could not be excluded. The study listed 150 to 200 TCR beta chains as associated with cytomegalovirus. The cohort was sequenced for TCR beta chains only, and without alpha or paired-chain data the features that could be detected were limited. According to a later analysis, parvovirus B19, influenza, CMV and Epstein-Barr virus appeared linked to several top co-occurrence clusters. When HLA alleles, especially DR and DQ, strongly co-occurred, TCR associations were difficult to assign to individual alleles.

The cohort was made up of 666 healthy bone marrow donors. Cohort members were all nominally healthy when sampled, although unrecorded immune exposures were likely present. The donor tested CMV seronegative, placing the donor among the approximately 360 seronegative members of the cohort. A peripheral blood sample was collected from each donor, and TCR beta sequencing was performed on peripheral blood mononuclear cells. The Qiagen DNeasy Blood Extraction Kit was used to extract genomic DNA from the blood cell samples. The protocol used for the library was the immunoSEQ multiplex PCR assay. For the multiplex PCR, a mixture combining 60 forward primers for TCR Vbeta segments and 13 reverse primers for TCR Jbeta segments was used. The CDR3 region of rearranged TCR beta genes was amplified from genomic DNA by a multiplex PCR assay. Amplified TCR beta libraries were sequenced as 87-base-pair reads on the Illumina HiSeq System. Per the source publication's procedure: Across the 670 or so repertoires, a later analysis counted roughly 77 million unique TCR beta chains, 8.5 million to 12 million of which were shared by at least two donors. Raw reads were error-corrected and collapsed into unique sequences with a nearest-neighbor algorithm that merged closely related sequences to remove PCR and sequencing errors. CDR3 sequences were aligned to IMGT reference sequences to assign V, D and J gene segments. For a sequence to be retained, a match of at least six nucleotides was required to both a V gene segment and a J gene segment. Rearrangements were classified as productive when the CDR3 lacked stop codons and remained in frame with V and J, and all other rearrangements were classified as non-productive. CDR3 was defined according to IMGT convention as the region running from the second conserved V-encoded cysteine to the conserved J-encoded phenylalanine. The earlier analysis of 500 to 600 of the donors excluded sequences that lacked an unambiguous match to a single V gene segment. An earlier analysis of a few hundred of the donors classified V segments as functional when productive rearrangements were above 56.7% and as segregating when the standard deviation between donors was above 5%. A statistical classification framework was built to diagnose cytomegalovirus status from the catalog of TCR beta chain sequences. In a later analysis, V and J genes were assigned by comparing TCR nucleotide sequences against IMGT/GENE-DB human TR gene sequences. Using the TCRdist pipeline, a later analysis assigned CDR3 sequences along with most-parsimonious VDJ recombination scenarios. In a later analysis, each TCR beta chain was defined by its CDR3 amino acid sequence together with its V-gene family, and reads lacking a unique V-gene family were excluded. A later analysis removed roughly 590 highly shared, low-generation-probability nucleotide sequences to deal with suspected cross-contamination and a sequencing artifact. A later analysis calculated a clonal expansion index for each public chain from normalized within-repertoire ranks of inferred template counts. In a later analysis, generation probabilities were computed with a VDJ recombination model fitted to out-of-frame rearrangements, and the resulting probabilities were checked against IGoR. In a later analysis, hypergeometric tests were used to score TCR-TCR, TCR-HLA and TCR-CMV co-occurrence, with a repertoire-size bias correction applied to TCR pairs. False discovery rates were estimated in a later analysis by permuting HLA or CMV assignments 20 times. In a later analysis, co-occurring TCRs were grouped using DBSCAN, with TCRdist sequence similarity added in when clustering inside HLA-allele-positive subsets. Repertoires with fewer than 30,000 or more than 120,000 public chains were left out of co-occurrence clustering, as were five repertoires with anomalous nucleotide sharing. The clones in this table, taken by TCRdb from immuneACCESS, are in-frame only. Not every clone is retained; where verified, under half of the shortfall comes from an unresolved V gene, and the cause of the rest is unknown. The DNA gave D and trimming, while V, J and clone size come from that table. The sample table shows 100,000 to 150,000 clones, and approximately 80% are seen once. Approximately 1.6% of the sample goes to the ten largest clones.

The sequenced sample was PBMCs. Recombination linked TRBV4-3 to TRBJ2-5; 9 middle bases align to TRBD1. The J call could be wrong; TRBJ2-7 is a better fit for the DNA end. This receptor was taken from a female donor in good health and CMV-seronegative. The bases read TGCGCCAGCAGCCAGGACAGGGGATCTGCCTACGAGCAGTACTTC. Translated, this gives CASSQDRGSAYEQYF.